This TCR beta chain was obtained from a study of cytomegalovirus exposure and HLA in healthy donors. PCR amplification relied on 60 Vbeta primers (plus 13 Jbeta primers). TCRdb's copy holds only in-frame clones and misses some; the assay was immunoSEQ multiplex PCR. The data contain about 160,000 clones, approximately 76% of them seen just once; the ten biggest clones take up roughly 1.4%. Trimming cost V 1 base and J 0 bases, with 7 bases left between them. This CDR3 contains 14 residues. In germline, CDR1 is SGHRS, CDR2 YFSETQ. In the case of this clone: Its antigen is still unknown.

Regarding the study as a whole: Based on reports, TCR beta sequences accurately predicted HLA-A and HLA-B alleles for most subjects. For TCR beta chains, V- and J-gene trimming was later linked to a missense DCLRE1C variant. When the data were analyzed later, several of the most significant clusters appeared to be linked to common viral pathogens. Specificity of three CMV-associated chains for CMV antigens was verified in vitro.

The sequencing input was PBMCs. This chain connects TRBV5-1 to TRBJ1-1; D ambiguous. The sequence was collected from a man in his fifties or sixties in good health and CMV-seronegative. The CDR3 DNA is TGCGCCAGCAGCTTGCAAACTATGAACACTGAAGCTTTCTTT. Encoded protein: CASSLQTMNTEAFF.